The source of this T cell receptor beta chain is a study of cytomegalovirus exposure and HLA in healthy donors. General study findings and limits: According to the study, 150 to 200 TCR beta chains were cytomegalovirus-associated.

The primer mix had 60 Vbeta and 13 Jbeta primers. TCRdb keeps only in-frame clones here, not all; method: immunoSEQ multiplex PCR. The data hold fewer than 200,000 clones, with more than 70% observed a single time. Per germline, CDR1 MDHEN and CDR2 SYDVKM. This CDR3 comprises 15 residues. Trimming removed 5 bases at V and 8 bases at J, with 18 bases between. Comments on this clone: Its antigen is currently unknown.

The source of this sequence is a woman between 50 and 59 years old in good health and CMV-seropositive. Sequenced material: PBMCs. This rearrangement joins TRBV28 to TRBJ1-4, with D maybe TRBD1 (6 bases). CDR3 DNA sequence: TGTGCCAGCAGTGTCGGGGGGGGCAAGAGAGAAAAACTGTTTTTT. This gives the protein CASSVGGGKREKLFF.